This is a list of T cell receptor beta chains from one sample in a study of response to subunit inactivated influenza vaccine. TCRdb ran MiXCR on the RT-PCR reads and lists one entry per CDR3 protein. The data contain about 570,000 distinct CDR3 sequences, roughly 12% of them singletons. The specimen was PBMCs from blood, collected on the day of vaccination. All receptors come from a man aged 50 to 59 who received an inactivated influenza vaccine. Both conserved end residues are part of each CDR3. The D gene is left open where the match is weak. For some rows the clone size is stated as once, few or many, or as a class when expanded; others skip it.

v_gene	abundance	d_gene	len	j_gene	CDR3nt	CDR3aa
TRBV6-1	few	TRBD1	13	TRBJ2-3	TGTGCCAGCAGGCGGGACAGGGTAGATACGCAGTATTTT	CASRRDRVDTQYF
TRBV5-5	-	-	16	TRBJ1-1	TGTGCCAGCAGCTTGCCCCAGATAGGATTGAACACTGAAGCTTTCTTT	CASSLPQIGLNTEAFF
TRBV7-2	few	-	14	TRBJ2-5	TGTGCCAGCAGCTCGAAGGAGGGCCTAAAGACCCAGTACTTC	CASSSKEGLKTQYF
TRBV12-3/TRBV12-4	few	-	17	TRBJ2-5	TGTGCCAGCAGTCCCAATACCGCCCGAATGAGACAAGAGACCCAGTACTTC	CASSPNTARMRQETQYF
TRBV6-5	many	TRBD1	13	TRBJ1-2	TGTGCCAGCAGTTTACAGGGGAATGACGGCTACACCTTC	CASSLQGNDGYTF
TRBV7-2	few	TRBD2	15	TRBJ2-3	TGTGCCAGCAGCTACGCCGGGAGGAGCACAGATACGCAGTATTTT	CASSYAGRSTDTQYF
TRBV7-8	few	-	15	TRBJ2-1	TGTGCCAGCAGCCGAGTGAGCGTAGACTACAATGAGCAGTTCTTC	CASSRVSVDYNEQFF
TRBV6-5	-	-	15	TRBJ2-4	TGTGCCAGCAGTTCAGATGTTCTAGCCAAAAACATTCAGTACTTC	CASSSDVLAKNIQYF
TRBV10-3	few	-	17	TRBJ2-2	TGTGCCATCAGGGGGGCAACAGGGATGGGTAAAACCGGGGAGCTGTTTTTT	CAIRGATGMGKTGELFF
TRBV20-1	-	TRBD1	15	TRBJ1-1	TGCAGTGCTAGACCCGGACAGGGGTGGGCCACTGAAGCTTTCTTT	CSARPGQGWATEAFF
TRBV12-3/TRBV12-4	few	-	15	TRBJ2-2	TGTGCCAGCAGCAAGGACGCCTCCTACACCGGGGAGCTGTTTTTT	CASSKDASYTGELFF
TRBV3-1	-	-	15	TRBJ2-5	TGTGCCAGCAGCCAAGACAGGGTTTGGATGGAGACCCAGTACTTC	CASSQDRVWMETQYF
TRBV28	many	-	14	TRBJ2-3	TGTGCCAGCAGTTTGTTACAGAGCACAGATACGCAGTATTTT	CASSLLQSTDTQYF
TRBV6-2/TRBV6-3	few	TRBD2	16	TRBJ2-7	TGTGCCAGCAGTTACCGACTAGCGGGGAGCTCCTACGAGCAGTACTTC	CASSYRLAGSSYEQYF
TRBV6-5	many	TRBD2	15	TRBJ2-5	TGTGCCAGCAGTTTACGTGGACTAGCCAAAGAGACCCAGTACTTC	CASSLRGLAKETQYF
TRBV29-1	-	TRBD2	17	TRBJ2-2	TGCAGCGTCGCCCACCCGGGGAGGGACCCGAACACCGGGGAGCTGTTTTTT	CSVAHPGRDPNTGELFF
TRBV19	-	TRBD2	15	TRBJ2-1	TGTGCCAGTAGGCCCGGTGGCGGGGGGTCGAATGAGCAGTTCTTC	CASRPGGGGSNEQFF
TRBV5-5	-	-	14	TRBJ2-7	TGTGCCAGCAGCTTGGGATCTGGGTTCAACGAGCAGTACTTC	CASSLGSGFNEQYF
TRBV5-5	-	-	16	TRBJ1-4	TGTGCCAGCAGCACAGACGGTGAGCCAACTAATGAAAAACTGTTTTTT	CASSTDGEPTNEKLFF
TRBV12-3/TRBV12-4	-	-	14	TRBJ2-5	TGTGCCAGCAGCCTCGGTTGGGGAATAGAGACCCAGTACTTC	CASSLGWGIETQYF
TRBV5-1	-	TRBD2	16	TRBJ2-7	TGCGCCAGCAGCTTGGCCGGTGGTAGCGGGATGTACGAGCAGTACTTC	CASSLAGGSGMYEQYF
TRBV5-1	few	TRBD2	18	TRBJ2-3	TGCGCCAGCAGCTTGGTGGTAGCGGGACCTCACTTCACAGATACGCAGTATTTT	CASSLVVAGPHFTDTQYF
TRBV4-1	many	-	16	TRBJ1-2	TGCGCCAGCAGCCAAGATCTTAATGTCGGTGGAAATGGCTACACCTTC	CASSQDLNVGGNGYTF
TRBV3-1	-	-	21	TRBJ2-4	TGTGCCAGCAGCCAACACCGCTTTTTTGCTGCCTCGCTTGGGGTCAAAAACATTCAGTACTTC	CASSQHRFFAASLGVKNIQYF
TRBV7-8	many	-	15	TRBJ1-3	TGTGCCAGCAGCTTAACTGGGAGCTCTGGAAACACCATATATTTT	CASSLTGSSGNTIYF
TRBV3-1	-	-	16	TRBJ2-5	TGTGCCAGCAGCCAATCCTTCGGGACACACCAAGAGACCCAGTACTTC	CASSQSFGTHQETQYF
TRBV7-2	-	-	18	TRBJ2-4	TGTGCCAGCAGCTTAGCCCAGGCAGGGGAACTAGCCAAAAACATTCAGTACTTC	CASSLAQAGELAKNIQYF
TRBV4-3	once	-	14	TRBJ2-4	TGCGCCAGCCAAGATAAACCCGGGAGAAACATTCAGTACTTC	CASQDKPGRNIQYF
TRBV5-6	few	-	16	TRBJ2-3	TGTGCCAGCAGCTCCCTAGACCGGGGGCGCTCAGATACGCAGTATTTT	CASSSLDRGRSDTQYF
TRBV3-1	-	-	15	TRBJ1-5	TGTGCCACCTCCCAAGGGGCAGGGACCTATCAGCCCCAGCATTTT	CATSQGAGTYQPQHF
TRBV19	-	-	13	TRBJ2-5	TGTGCCAGTAGTACCCTAGGACAAGAGACCCAGTACTTC	CASSTLGQETQYF
TRBV6-5	-	TRBD2	15	TRBJ2-7	TGTGCCAGCAGTTACTCGGGTAGCGGGCCCTACGAGCAGTACTTC	CASSYSGSGPYEQYF
TRBV4-3	few	TRBD1	15	TRBJ2-7	TGCGCCAGCAGCCAGAACGCGGGACAGGACTACGAGCAGTACTTC	CASSQNAGQDYEQYF
TRBV6-1	few	-	15	TRBJ2-3	TGTGCCAGCAGTGAATCGGGGGCGAGCACAGATACGCAGTATTTT	CASSESGASTDTQYF
TRBV28	many	TRBD1	16	TRBJ1-5	TGTGCCAGCAGCTGGGAGACAGGGCGTCGCAATCAGCCCCAGCATTTT	CASSWETGRRNQPQHF
TRBV20-1	few	TRBD2	16	TRBJ2-1	TGCAGTGCTCGAGACCTAGCGGGAGAGTCCTACAATGAGCAGTTCTTC	CSARDLAGESYNEQFF
TRBV5-1	-	-	15	TRBJ1-1	TGCGCCAGCAGCCCTGGCGCAGGGCGGAACACTGAAGCTTTCTTT	CASSPGAGRNTEAFF
TRBV5-5	-	-	17	TRBJ2-1	TGTGCCAGCAGCTTGTCGGCGGCGAGGAGCTCCTACAATGAGCAGTTCTTC	CASSLSAARSSYNEQFF
TRBV7-9	-	TRBD2	17	TRBJ2-7	TGTGCCAGCAGCCCCCGACCTGGACTAGCGGGTTCCCACGAGCAGTACTTC	CASSPRPGLAGSHEQYF
TRBV4-1	-	-	15	TRBJ2-5	TGCGCCAGCAGCCAAGAGAACGGGCCCCTGGAGACCCAGTACTTC	CASSQENGPLETQYF
TRBV6-1	-	TRBD1	14	TRBJ2-1	TGTGCCAGCAGAACAGGGGTCGCCTACAATGAGCAGTTCTTC	CASRTGVAYNEQFF
TRBV4-3	-	-	13	TRBJ2-7	TGCGCCAGCAGCCAAGATCTTTACTACGAGCAGTACTTC	CASSQDLYYEQYF
TRBV5-1	few	TRBD1	15	TRBJ2-3	TGCGCCAGCAGCTCCGGACAGGGTGCGACAGATACGCAGTATTTT	CASSSGQGATDTQYF
TRBV5-5	many	-	16	TRBJ2-7	TGTGCCACCAAACCCGGGATGACGGTGGATCTGTACGAGCAGTACTTC	CATKPGMTVDLYEQYF
TRBV12-3/TRBV12-4	-	TRBD2	15	TRBJ2-5	TGTGCCAGCAGCCTAGCCCAAGTAGGGACTAGTACCCAGTACTTC	CASSLAQVGTSTQYF
TRBV18	few	-	17	TRBJ2-7	TGTGCCAGCTCACCGACCGCCGAGGAGATAGCGGACTACGAGCAGTACTTC	CASSPTAEEIADYEQYF
TRBV11-1	few	TRBD1	18	TRBJ1-1	TGTGCCAGCAGGGATTCCGGGACAGGGATTGGGGGAAACACTGAAGCTTTCTTT	CASRDSGTGIGGNTEAFF
TRBV5-1	many	-	16	TRBJ2-3	TGCGCCAGCAGCCCCGAGAGCGCCCTCAACACAGATACGCAGTATTTT	CASSPESALNTDTQYF
TRBV28	-	-	15	TRBJ1-4	TGTGCCAGCAGTCCAGTTTACACCCTTAATGAAAAACTGTTTTTT	CASSPVYTLNEKLFF
TRBV6-1	few	-	14	TRBJ1-2	TGTGCCAGCGGGGGGACGCAGGGAGGCTATGGCTACACCTTC	CASGGTQGGYGYTF
TRBV11-1	-	TRBD2	16	TRBJ2-1	TGTGCCAGCAGCTTAGTTGGGCTAGCGGGAGGTAGTGAGCAGTTCTTC	CASSLVGLAGGSEQFF
TRBV7-9	-	-	16	TRBJ2-1	TGTGCCAGCAGCTCCACGTTAGTTACCCCGCTCAATGAGCAGTTCTTC	CASSSTLVTPLNEQFF